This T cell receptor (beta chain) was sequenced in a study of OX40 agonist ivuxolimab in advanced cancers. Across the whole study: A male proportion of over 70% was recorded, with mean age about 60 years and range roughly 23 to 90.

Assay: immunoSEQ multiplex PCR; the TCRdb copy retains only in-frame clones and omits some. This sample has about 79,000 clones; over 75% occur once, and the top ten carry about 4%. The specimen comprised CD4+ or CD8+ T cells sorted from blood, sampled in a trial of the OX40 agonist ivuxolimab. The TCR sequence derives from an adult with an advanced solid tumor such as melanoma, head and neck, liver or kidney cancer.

Written as DNA, the CDR3 is TGTGCCAGTAGTTCAGACAGGCGAACAGATACGCAGTATTTT. This encodes CASSSDRRTDTQYF. This chain connects TRBV19 to TRBJ2-3, with D tentatively TRBD1 (6 bases). V gave up 5 bases and J gave up 3 bases, with 12 bases separating them. Germline-derived CDR1 and CDR2 are LNHDA and SQIVND (reference sequence). The length of the CDR3 is 14 residues.